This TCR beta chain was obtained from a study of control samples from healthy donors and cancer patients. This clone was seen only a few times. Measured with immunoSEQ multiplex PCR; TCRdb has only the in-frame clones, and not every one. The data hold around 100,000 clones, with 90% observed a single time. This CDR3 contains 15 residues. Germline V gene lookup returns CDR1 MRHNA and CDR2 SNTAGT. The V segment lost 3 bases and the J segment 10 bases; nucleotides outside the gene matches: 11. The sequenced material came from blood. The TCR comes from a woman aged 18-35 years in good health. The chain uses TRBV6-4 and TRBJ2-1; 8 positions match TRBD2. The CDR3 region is CASSEGSGGGGEQFF. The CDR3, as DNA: TGTGCCAGCAGTGAAGGCAGCGGGGGAGGAGGGGAGCAGTTCTTC.